This T cell receptor (beta chain) was obtained from a study of blood T cell repertoires in COVID-19. On this clone: At the DNA level, this CDR3 is encoded by other sequences in the same sample as well.

Germline V lookup: CDR1 MNHEY, CDR2 SVGEGT. This CDR3 is built from 13 residues. The germline V and J ends were trimmed by 2 bases and 3 bases, with 7 bases remaining between them. Profiled with immunoSEQ multiplex PCR; TCRdb holds only in-frame clones, not every one. This sample has 150,000 to 200,000 clones; roughly 80% occur once, and the top ten carry over 5%. The sequenced sample was peripheral blood. This TCR was recovered from a woman aged 25 to 45 with acute or convalescent COVID-19. The J gene is TRBJ1-1, the V gene TRBV6-2 or TRBV6-3, with D uncertain. DNA of the CDR3: TGTGCCAGCAGTTACGAGGGATACACTGAAGCTTTCTTT. Amino acids: CASSYEGYTEAFF.